A selection of T cell receptor beta chains follows, all from one sample in a study of OX40 agonist ivuxolimab in advanced cancers. The method was immunoSEQ multiplex PCR; TCRdb's version includes in-frame clones alone and lacks a portion of them. This table has roughly 70,000 clones, about nine tenths appearing once. This specimen was CD4+ or CD8+ T cells sorted from blood, taken in a trial of the OX40 agonist ivuxolimab. These receptor sequences come from an adult with an advanced solid tumor such as melanoma, head and neck, liver or kidney cancer. CDR3s include the opening cysteine and the closing phenylalanine or tryptophan. D genes are given only for firm matches. A row's size may be missing; if present it is once, few, many or a size class.

V	D	length	size	J	DNA	CDR3
TRBV5-1	-	15	-	TRBJ1-2	TGCGCCAGCAGCTTCCGGGACAATGCTAACTATGGCTACACCTTC	CASSFRDNANYGYTF
TRBV5-1	-	14	few	TRBJ1-1	TGCGCCAGCATAGGGGGGCCAGGGACCACTGAAGCTTTCTTT	CASIGGPGTTEAFF
TRBV7-2	-	16	-	TRBJ2-6	TGTGCCAGCAGCTCGCCAGCCCCCTCTGGGGCCAACGTCCTGACTTTC	CASSSPAPSGANVLTF
TRBV2	TRBD1	14	few	TRBJ1-5	TGTGCCAGCATAGGGACAGACCAGAATCAGCCCCAGCATTTT	CASIGTDQNQPQHF
TRBV4-2	-	19	-	TRBJ2-4	TGTGCCAGCAGCCAAGATGTGAACAGGGTCGCACTAGCCAAAAACATTCAGTACTTC	CASSQDVNRVALAKNIQYF
TRBV5-1	-	14	-	TRBJ2-1	TGCGCCAGCAGCCACTCCCTAGCCGAAAATGAGCAGTTCTTC	CASSHSLAENEQFF
TRBV7-9	-	12	-	TRBJ1-6	TGTGCCAGCAGCCGAATTAATTCACCCCTCCACTTT	CASSRINSPLHF
TRBV2	-	15	few	TRBJ2-2	TGTGCCAGCGGCGGGAAGGGAACGGGCACCGGGGAGCTGTTTTTT	CASGGKGTGTGELFF
TRBV6-5	-	16	-	TRBJ1-6	TGTGCCAGCAGTTCTACCGTGCGTTCCTATAATTCACCCCTCCACTTT	CASSSTVRSYNSPLHF
TRBV5-1	-	15	-	TRBJ1-1	TGCGCCAGCAGCTTTACGGGGGTAATGAACACTGAAGCTTTCTTT	CASSFTGVMNTEAFF
TRBV11-1	TRBD1	14	-	TRBJ2-7	TGTGCCAGCAGCTTAGGGACAGGGTTGCACGAGCAGTACTTC	CASSLGTGLHEQYF
TRBV11-2	TRBD2	17	-	TRBJ2-5	TGTGCCAGCAGAACCCTTCGACCGGGACTAGGGGAAGAGACCCAGTACTTC	CASRTLRPGLGEETQYF
TRBV5-1	TRBD1	15	-	TRBJ1-1	TGCGCCAGCAGCGAACGGACAGGCATGAACACTGAAGCTTTCTTT	CASSERTGMNTEAFF
TRBV5-6	TRBD1	16	-	TRBJ1-5	TGTGCCAGCAGCTTAGGGAGGGGGCGCGGAGATCAGCCCCAGCATTTT	CASSLGRGRGDQPQHF
TRBV14	-	13	-	TRBJ1-2	TGTGCCAGCAGCCAAGCGACAGCCTATGGCTACACCTTC	CASSQATAYGYTF
TRBV7-8	-	13	-	TRBJ1-6	TGTGCCAGCAGCTTCCTATCAAATTCACCCCTCCACTTT	CASSFLSNSPLHF
TRBV7-8	TRBD1	15	-	TRBJ1-6	TGTGCCAGCAGCCGGGGACAGCTGGATAATTCACCCCTCCACTTT	CASSRGQLDNSPLHF
TRBV5-4	TRBD1	13	-	TRBJ2-7	TGTGCCAGCAGCCCTTGGCAGGGGGACGAGCAGTACTTC	CASSPWQGDEQYF
TRBV2	TRBD1	15	-	TRBJ1-4	TGTGCCAGCAGGCAGAGGACAGGGGGTAATGAAAAACTGTTTTTT	CASRQRTGGNEKLFF
TRBV7-3	-	15	-	TRBJ2-1	TGTGCCAGCAGCGTAGGGTCCCCCAACTACAATGAGCAGTTCTTC	CASSVGSPNYNEQFF
TRBV5-5	-	15	-	TRBJ1-1	TGTGCCAGCAGCTTGCAAGGGATCCGGAACACTGAAGCTTTCTTT	CASSLQGIRNTEAFF
TRBV7-2	TRBD1	16	-	TRBJ1-6	TGTGCCAGCAGCCCATCAGGGGGCTCCTATAATTCACCCCTCCACTTT	CASSPSGGSYNSPLHF
TRBV19	-	15	-	TRBJ1-5	TGTGCCAGTAGTATAGCTCAAGGAGTCCATCAGCCCCAGCATTTT	CASSIAQGVHQPQHF
TRBV4-2	-	14	-	TRBJ1-1	TGTGCCAGCAGCTTGGAGGGATTGGAGACTGAAGCTTTCTTT	CASSLEGLETEAFF
TRBV6-1	-	15	-	TRBJ1-3	TGTGCCAGCAGTGAGATCCTGGTCTCTGGAAACACCATATATTTT	CASSEILVSGNTIYF
TRBV6-1	-	13	-	TRBJ1-2	TGTGCCAGCAGTGAAGTAAGGGGAGGCGGCTACACCTTC	CASSEVRGGGYTF
TRBV15	-	13	once	TRBJ1-1	TGTGCCACCAGCTTGGCGACGAACACTGAAGCTTTCTTT	CATSLATNTEAFF
TRBV11-3	TRBD1	15	once	TRBJ2-5	TGTGCCAGCAGCTTACCCGGGACAGGGGAAGAGACCCAGTACTTC	CASSLPGTGEETQYF
TRBV10-3	-	15	-	TRBJ2-4	TGTGCCATCAGTGAAGGGACGCCGCTTAGGAACATTCAGTACTTC	CAISEGTPLRNIQYF
TRBV5-1	TRBD1	14	-	TRBJ1-5	TGCGCCAGCAGCCCAGGACAGGTCGGGCAGCCCCAGCATTTT	CASSPGQVGQPQHF
TRBV6-5	TRBD1	14	-	TRBJ1-1	TGTGCCAGCAGCCCGCGACAGGGTACGGGTGAAGCTTTCTTT	CASSPRQGTGEAFF
TRBV6-1	-	13	-	TRBJ1-2	TGTGCCAGCGAAGACTTACGGGGCTATGGCTACACCTTC	CASEDLRGYGYTF
TRBV30	-	10	-	TRBJ2-7	TGTGCCTGGAGGGGCAACGAGCAGTACTTC	CAWRGNEQYF
TRBV5-1	TRBD2	16	-	TRBJ2-3	TGCGCCAGCAGCCCGACGGGACTAGCGGGGACAGATACGCAGTATTTT	CASSPTGLAGTDTQYF
TRBV5-6	-	16	-	TRBJ2-5	TGTGCCAGCAGCGCGCGTCGGGGGCGAGGACAAGAGACCCAGTACTTC	CASSARRGRGQETQYF
TRBV30	-	13	-	TRBJ1-4	TGTGCCTGGAGTGTACGGCAGGGTGAAAAACTGTTTTTT	CAWSVRQGEKLFF
TRBV7-2	-	17	few	TRBJ1-6	TGTGCCAGCAGCTTAGGGTCAGGTGGCTTCTATAATTCACCCCTCCACTTT	CASSLGSGGFYNSPLHF
TRBV7-9	-	14	-	TRBJ1-1	TGTGCCAGCAGCTCCCGCCTGATTTCGACTGAAGCTTTCTTT	CASSSRLISTEAFF
TRBV6-6	-	15	-	TRBJ1-5	TGTGCCAGCAGCCCCTGGAGTTCCAGAGAGGGGCCCCAGCATTTT	CASSPWSSREGPQHF
TRBV11-3	-	12	-	TRBJ2-3	TGTGCCAGCAGCTTTGTCACAGATACGCAGTATTTT	CASSFVTDTQYF
TRBV7-2	TRBD1	15	-	TRBJ1-4	TGTGCCAGCAGCTTAGGTGGGCAGGGGGCTGAAAAACTGTTTTTT	CASSLGGQGAEKLFF
TRBV5-1	TRBD2	15	-	TRBJ2-2	TGCGCCAGCAGCTTGGGACTAGCGGGGGCCGGGGAGCTGTTTTTT	CASSLGLAGAGELFF
TRBV15	TRBD2	14	few	TRBJ2-7	TGTGCCACCAGCAGAGATGCGGGGGCCTACGAGCAGTACTTC	CATSRDAGAYEQYF
TRBV2	-	13	medium-sized	TRBJ1-5	TGTGCCAGCAGCGGCCAGAGTCAATGGCCCCAGCATTTT	CASSGQSQWPQHF
TRBV28	-	11	-	TRBJ2-3	TGTGCCACGATCCGCACAGATACGCAGTATTTT	CATIRTDTQYF
TRBV28	-	12	-	TRBJ1-5	TGTGCCAGCAGTCTCGGGGTTCAGCCCCAGCATTTT	CASSLGVQPQHF
TRBV6-6	-	12	once	TRBJ1-1	TGTGCCAGCAGTTACCCGGGGGATGAAGCTTTCTTT	CASSYPGDEAFF
TRBV7-9	-	13	-	TRBJ1-1	TGTGCCAGCAGCTTCCAGATGAACACTGAAGCTTTCTTT	CASSFQMNTEAFF
TRBV19	-	15	-	TRBJ1-5	TGTGCCAGTAGTATAAGCAGGGGTAAGAGTCAGCCCCAGCATTTT	CASSISRGKSQPQHF
TRBV6-1	TRBD1	14	-	TRBJ2-7	TGTGCCAGCTCCAACGGACAGGGAGGCTACGAGCAGTACTTC	CASSNGQGGYEQYF
TRBV4-1	-	14	-	TRBJ2-3	TGCGCCAGCAGCCCCGGGCAGCCTGGAGATACGCAGTATTTT	CASSPGQPGDTQYF
TRBV30	-	12	-	TRBJ2-5	TGTGCCTGGAAACCCAGGCAAGAGACCCAGTACTTC	CAWKPRQETQYF